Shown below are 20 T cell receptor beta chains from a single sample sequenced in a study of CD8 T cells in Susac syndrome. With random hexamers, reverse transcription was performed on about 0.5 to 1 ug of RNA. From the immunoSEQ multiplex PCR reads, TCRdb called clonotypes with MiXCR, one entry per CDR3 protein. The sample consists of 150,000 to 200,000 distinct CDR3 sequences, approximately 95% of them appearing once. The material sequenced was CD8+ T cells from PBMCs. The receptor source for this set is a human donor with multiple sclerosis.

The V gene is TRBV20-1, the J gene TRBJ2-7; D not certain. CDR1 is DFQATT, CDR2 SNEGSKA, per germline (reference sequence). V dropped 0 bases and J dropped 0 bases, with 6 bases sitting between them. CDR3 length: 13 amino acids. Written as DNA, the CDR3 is TGCAGTGCTAGAGAGCGGATCTCCTACGAGCAGTACTTC. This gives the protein CSARERISYEQYF.

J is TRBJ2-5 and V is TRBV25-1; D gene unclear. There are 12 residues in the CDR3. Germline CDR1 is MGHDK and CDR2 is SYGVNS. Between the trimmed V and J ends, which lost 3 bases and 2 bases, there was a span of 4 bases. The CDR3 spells CASSERQETQYF. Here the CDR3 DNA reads TGTGCCAGCAGTGAGCGACAAGAGACCCAGTACTTC.

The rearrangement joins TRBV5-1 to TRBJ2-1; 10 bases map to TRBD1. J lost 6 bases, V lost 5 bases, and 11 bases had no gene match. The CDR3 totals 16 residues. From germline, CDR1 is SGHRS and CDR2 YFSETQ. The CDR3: CASSSMWDRGFNEQFF. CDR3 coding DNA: TGCGCCAGCAGTTCTATGTGGGACAGGGGATTCAATGAGCAGTTCTTC.

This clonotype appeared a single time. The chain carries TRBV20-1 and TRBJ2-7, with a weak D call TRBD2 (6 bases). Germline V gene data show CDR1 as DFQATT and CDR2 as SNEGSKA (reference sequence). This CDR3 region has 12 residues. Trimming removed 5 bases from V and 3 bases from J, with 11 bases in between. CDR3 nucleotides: TGCAGTGCTCTCGGGAGCCGCTACGAGCAGTACTTC. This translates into CSALGSRYEQYF.

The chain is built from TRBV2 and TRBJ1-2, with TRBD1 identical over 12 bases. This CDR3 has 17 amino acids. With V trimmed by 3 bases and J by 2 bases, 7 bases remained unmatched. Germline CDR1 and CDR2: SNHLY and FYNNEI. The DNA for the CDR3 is TGTGCCAGCAGTGACGAGGGGGACAGGGGGCGCAACTATGGCTACACCTTC. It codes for CASSDEGDRGRNYGYTF.

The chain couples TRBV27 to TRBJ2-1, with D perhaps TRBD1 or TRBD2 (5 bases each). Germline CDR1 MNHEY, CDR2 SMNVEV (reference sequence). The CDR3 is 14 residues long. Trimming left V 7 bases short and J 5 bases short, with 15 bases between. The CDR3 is CASTRPGPNNEQFF. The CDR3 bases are TGTGCCAGCACAAGGCCGGGGCCTAACAATGAGCAGTTCTTC.

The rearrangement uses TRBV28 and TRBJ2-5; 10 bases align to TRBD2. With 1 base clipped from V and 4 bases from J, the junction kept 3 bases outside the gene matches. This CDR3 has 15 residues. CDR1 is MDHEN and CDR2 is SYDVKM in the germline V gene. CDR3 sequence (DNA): TGTGCCAGCAGTTTATCCTGGACTAGCGGAGAGACCCAGTACTTC. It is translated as CASSLSWTSGETQYF.

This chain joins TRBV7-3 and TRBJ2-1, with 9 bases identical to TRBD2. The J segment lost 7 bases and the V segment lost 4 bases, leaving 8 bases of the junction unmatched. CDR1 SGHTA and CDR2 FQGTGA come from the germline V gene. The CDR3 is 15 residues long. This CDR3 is CASSYSAGGINEQFF. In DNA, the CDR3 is TGTGCCAGCAGCTATTCAGCGGGAGGTATAAATGAGCAGTTCTTC.

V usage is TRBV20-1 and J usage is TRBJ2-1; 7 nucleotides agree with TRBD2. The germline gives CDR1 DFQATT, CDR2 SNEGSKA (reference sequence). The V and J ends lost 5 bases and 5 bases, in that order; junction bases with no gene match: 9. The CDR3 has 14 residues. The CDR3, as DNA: TGCAGTGCTTACGCGGGACTACCCGACAATGAGCAGTTCTTC. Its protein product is CSAYAGLPDNEQFF.

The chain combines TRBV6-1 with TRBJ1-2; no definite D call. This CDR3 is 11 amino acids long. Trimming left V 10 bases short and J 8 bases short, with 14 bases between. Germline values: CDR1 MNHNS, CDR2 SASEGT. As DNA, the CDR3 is TGTGCCACCCATCCATTGCCGGGCTACACCTTC. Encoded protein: CATHPLPGYTF.

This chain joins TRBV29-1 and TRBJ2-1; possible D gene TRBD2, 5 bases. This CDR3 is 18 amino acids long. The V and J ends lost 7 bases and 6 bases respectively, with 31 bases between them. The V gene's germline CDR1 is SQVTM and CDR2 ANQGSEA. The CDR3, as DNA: TGCAGCGCGTATCCCTCATTAGGAGAGGTAGCGATGGGCAATGAGCAGTTCTTC. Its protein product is CSAYPSLGEVAMGNEQFF.

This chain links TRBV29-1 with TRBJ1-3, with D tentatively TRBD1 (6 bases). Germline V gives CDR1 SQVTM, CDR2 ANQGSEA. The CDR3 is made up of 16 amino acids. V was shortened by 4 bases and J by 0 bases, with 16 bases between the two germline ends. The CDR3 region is CSVVGAAGSSGNTIYF. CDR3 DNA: TGCAGCGTTGTGGGGGCTGCGGGGTCCTCTGGAAACACCATATATTTT.

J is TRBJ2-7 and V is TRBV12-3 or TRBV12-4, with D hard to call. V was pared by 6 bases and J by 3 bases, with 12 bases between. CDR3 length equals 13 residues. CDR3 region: CASRTGGDYEQYF. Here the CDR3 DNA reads TGTGCCAGCAGAACCGGTGGGGACTACGAGCAGTACTTC.

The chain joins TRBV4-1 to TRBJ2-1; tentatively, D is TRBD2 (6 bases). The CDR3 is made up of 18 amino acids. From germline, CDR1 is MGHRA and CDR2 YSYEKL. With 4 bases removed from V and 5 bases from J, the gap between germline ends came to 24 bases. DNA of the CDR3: TGCGCCAGCAGCCCGTTCACGGCGGGACTCCAAGGGAACAATGAGCAGTTCTTC. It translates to CASSPFTAGLQGNNEQFF.

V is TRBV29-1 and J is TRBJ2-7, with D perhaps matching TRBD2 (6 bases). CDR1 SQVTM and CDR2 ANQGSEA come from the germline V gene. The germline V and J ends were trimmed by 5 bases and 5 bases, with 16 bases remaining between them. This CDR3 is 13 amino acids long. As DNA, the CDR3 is TGCAGCGTTCTCGGGCGGGGTACGAACGAGCAGTACTTC. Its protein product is CSVLGRGTNEQYF.

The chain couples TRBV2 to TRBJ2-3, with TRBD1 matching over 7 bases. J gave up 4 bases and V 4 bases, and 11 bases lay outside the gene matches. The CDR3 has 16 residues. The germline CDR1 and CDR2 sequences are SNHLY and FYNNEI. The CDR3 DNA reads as TGTGCCAGCAGTGCCACTACCGACAGGGTCTCAGATACGCAGTATTTT. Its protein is CASSATTDRVSDTQYF.

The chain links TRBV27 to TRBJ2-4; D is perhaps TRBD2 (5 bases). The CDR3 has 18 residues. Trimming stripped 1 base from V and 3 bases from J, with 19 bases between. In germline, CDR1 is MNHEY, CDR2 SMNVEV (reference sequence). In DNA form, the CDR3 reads TGTGCCAGCAGTTTATGGCGTAGGGTGGGAGTTGGCAAAAACATTCAGTACTTC. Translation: CASSLWRRVGVGKNIQYF.

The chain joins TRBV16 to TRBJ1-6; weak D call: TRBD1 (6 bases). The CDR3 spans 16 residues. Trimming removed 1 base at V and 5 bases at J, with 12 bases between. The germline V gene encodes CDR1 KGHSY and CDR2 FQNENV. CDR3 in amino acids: CASSQFKDSNNSPLHF. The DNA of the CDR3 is TGTGCCAGCAGCCAATTCAAGGACAGCAATAATTCACCCCTCCACTTT.

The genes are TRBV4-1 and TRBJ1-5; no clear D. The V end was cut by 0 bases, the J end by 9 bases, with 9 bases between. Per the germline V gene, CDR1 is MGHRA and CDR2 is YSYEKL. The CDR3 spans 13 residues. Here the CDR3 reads CASSQDRQSPQHF. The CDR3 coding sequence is TGCGCCAGCAGCCAAGATAGGCAGTCGCCCCAGCATTTT.

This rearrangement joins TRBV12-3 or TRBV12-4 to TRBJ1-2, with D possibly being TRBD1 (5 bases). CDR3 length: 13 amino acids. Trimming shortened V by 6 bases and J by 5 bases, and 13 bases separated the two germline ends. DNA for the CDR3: TGTGCCAGCAGCATGGGGCTGAGGTATGGCTACACCTTC. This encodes CASSMGLRYGYTF.